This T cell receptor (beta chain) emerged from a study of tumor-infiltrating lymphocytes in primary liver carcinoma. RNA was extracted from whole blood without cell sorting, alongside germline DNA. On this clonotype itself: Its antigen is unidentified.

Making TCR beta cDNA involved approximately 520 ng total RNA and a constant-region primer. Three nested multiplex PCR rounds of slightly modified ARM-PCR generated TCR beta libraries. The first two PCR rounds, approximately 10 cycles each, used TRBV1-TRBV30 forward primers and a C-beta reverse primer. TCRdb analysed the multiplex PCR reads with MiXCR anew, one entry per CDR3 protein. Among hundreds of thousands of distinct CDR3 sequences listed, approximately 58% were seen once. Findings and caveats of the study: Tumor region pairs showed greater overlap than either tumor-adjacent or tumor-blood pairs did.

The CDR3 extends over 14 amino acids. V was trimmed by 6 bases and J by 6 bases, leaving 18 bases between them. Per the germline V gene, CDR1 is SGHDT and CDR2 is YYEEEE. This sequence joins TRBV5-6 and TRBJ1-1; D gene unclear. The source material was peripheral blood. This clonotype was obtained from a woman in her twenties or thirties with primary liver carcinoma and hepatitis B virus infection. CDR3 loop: CASTLFRGIPEAFF. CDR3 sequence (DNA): TGTGCCAGCACCCTGTTTCGAGGGATTCCTGAAGCTTTCTTT.